The clone carrying this T cell receptor beta chain was recorded many times. What it recognizes is unknown. This specimen comes from a study of neurological immune-mediated disorders. Germline CDR1 is SGHDT and CDR2 is YYEEEE. The CDR3 spans 15 residues. Trimming removed 2 bases from V and 6 bases from J; junction bases left unmatched: 7. The study's findings and limits: CDR3 amino acid sequences of expanded clones were not shared across subjects, a result suggesting private repertoires in all groups.

Each CDR3 protein is one row after TCRdb ran MiXCR on the 5' RACE reads. The data show about 40,000 distinct CDR3 sequences, 2% to 2.5% seen once. The sequence came from a middle-aged man with multiple sclerosis. V usage is TRBV5-6 and J usage is TRBJ2-1; 8 nucleotides line up with TRBD2. The specimen was PBMCs. CDR3 loop: CASSFSGESLNEQFF. The CDR3, as DNA: TGTGCCAGCAGCTTTAGCGGGGAATCTCTCAATGAGCAGTTCTTC.